Listed below are T cell receptor beta chains from one sample, sequenced in a study of cytomegalovirus exposure and HLA in healthy donors. Only in-frame clones appear in the TCRdb table, and some are missing; sequencing was by immunoSEQ multiplex PCR. The table records about 160,000 clones, around 78% of them present only once. Sequenced: PBMCs. The receptors shown here come from a woman between 35 and 50 years old in good health and CMV-seronegative. Both conserved end residues are part of each CDR3. A D gene is named only where the DNA matches it firmly.

d_gene: NA
v_gene: TRBV2
j_gene: TRBJ2-1
CDR3aa: CASSAQGSSYNEQFF
CDR3nt: TGTGCCAGCAGTGCTCAGGGGAGCTCCTACAATGAGCAGTTCTTC

d_gene: TRBD1
v_gene: TRBV6-6
j_gene: TRBJ2-7
CDR3aa: CASTNPGQGSYEQYF
CDR3nt: TGTGCCAGCACCAACCCGGGACAGGGGTCCTACGAGCAGTACTTC

d_gene: NA
v_gene: TRBV6-1
j_gene: TRBJ1-2
CDR3aa: CASSVNREYGYTF
CDR3nt: TGTGCCAGCAGTGTTAACAGAGAATATGGCTACACCTTC

d_gene: NA
v_gene: TRBV6-5
j_gene: TRBJ2-7
CDR3aa: CASSYSRSPYERYF
CDR3nt: TGTGCCAGCAGTTACTCCCGGTCGCCCTACGAGCGGTACTTC

d_gene: TRBD1
v_gene: TRBV4-1
j_gene: TRBJ2-1
CDR3aa: CASSHVFTGARKPYNEQFF
CDR3nt: TGCGCCAGCAGCCATGTCTTTACAGGGGCGCGAAAGCCCTACAATGAGCAGTTCTTC

d_gene: NA
v_gene: TRBV10-2
j_gene: TRBJ1-4
CDR3aa: CATPGGEKLFF
CDR3nt: TGCGCCACCCCGGGGGGTGAAAAACTGTTTTTT

d_gene: TRBD2
v_gene: TRBV5-1
j_gene: TRBJ2-7
CDR3aa: CASSRNSGGVYEQYF
CDR3nt: TGCGCCAGCAGCCGTAACAGCGGGGGGGTCTACGAGCAGTACTTC

d_gene: TRBD2
v_gene: TRBV6-1
j_gene: TRBJ2-1
CDR3aa: CASSELAGSNNEQFF
CDR3nt: TGTGCCAGCAGTGAACTAGCGGGGTCCAACAATGAGCAGTTCTTC

d_gene: NA
v_gene: TRBV6-4
j_gene: TRBJ2-1
CDR3aa: CASSERISNEQFF
CDR3nt: TGTGCCAGCAGTGAGAGGATATCCAATGAGCAGTTCTTC

d_gene: TRBD2
v_gene: TRBV18
j_gene: TRBJ2-1
CDR3aa: CASSGWSQRGGWSDEQFF
CDR3nt: TGTGCCAGCTCAGGGTGGTCCCAGCGGGGGGGTTGGAGCGATGAGCAGTTCTTC

d_gene: NA
v_gene: TRBV5-8
j_gene: TRBJ2-7
CDR3aa: CASSMNVYPGDGLYEQYF
CDR3nt: TGTGCCAGCAGCATGAATGTCTACCCGGGGGATGGGCTCTACGAGCAGTACTTC

d_gene: TRBD1
v_gene: TRBV11-2
j_gene: TRBJ1-4
CDR3aa: CASSLPGGYEKLFF
CDR3nt: TGTGCCAGCAGCTTACCAGGGGGTTACGAAAAACTGTTTTTT

d_gene: NA
v_gene: TRBV15
j_gene: TRBJ1-4
CDR3aa: CATSGEATNEKLFF
CDR3nt: TGTGCCACCAGTGGCGAGGCAACTAATGAAAAACTGTTTTTT

d_gene: NA
v_gene: TRBV5-4
j_gene: TRBJ2-7
CDR3aa: CASSSGTRAYEQYF
CDR3nt: TGTGCCAGCAGCTCCGGGACAAGGGCCTACGAGCAGTACTTC

d_gene: TRBD1
v_gene: TRBV5-1
j_gene: TRBJ1-1
CDR3aa: CASSWTGALNTEAFF
CDR3nt: TGCGCCAGCAGCTGGACAGGTGCCCTGAACACTGAAGCTTTCTTT

d_gene: NA
v_gene: TRBV6-1
j_gene: TRBJ2-3
CDR3aa: CASMWTLTDTQYF
CDR3nt: TGTGCCAGCATGTGGACTCTCACAGATACGCAGTATTTT

d_gene: NA
v_gene: TRBV4-1
j_gene: TRBJ1-5
CDR3aa: CASSHVDIPYPQHF
CDR3nt: TGCGCCAGCAGCCATGTGGACATCCCTTATCCCCAGCATTTT

d_gene: NA
v_gene: TRBV27
j_gene: TRBJ1-4
CDR3aa: CASSRTASATNEKLFF
CDR3nt: TGTGCCAGCAGCCGGACAGCATCCGCAACTAATGAAAAACTGTTTTTT

d_gene: NA
v_gene: TRBV6-5
j_gene: TRBJ2-1
CDR3aa: CASRERATYNEQFF
CDR3nt: TGTGCCAGCAGAGAGCGGGCTACTTACAATGAGCAGTTCTTC

d_gene: NA
v_gene: TRBV7-6
j_gene: TRBJ1-1
CDR3aa: CASSVDGDPNTEAFF
CDR3nt: TGTGCCAGCAGCGTCGACGGAGACCCGAACACTGAAGCTTTCTTT

d_gene: NA
v_gene: TRBV7-9
j_gene: TRBJ1-1
CDR3aa: CASSLGTGYTEAFF
CDR3nt: TGTGCCAGCAGCTTAGGTACAGGGTACACTGAAGCTTTCTTT

d_gene: NA
v_gene: TRBV14
j_gene: TRBJ2-3
CDR3aa: CASSQVRATQYF
CDR3nt: TGTGCCAGCAGCCAAGTACGCGCTACGCAGTATTTT

d_gene: NA
v_gene: TRBV7-9
j_gene: TRBJ2-3
CDR3aa: CASSFRTLADTQYF
CDR3nt: TGTGCCAGCAGCTTCCGGACTCTCGCAGATACGCAGTATTTT

d_gene: TRBD1
v_gene: TRBV7-2
j_gene: TRBJ1-2
CDR3aa: CASSLGQGEFSYGYTF
CDR3nt: TGTGCCAGCAGCTTAGGCCAGGGGGAGTTTAGCTATGGCTACACCTTC

d_gene: NA
v_gene: TRBV14
j_gene: TRBJ2-5
CDR3aa: CASSQDYRPEAQYF
CDR3nt: TGTGCCAGCAGCCAAGATTACCGACCGGAGGCCCAGTACTTC

d_gene: NA
v_gene: TRBV5-4
j_gene: TRBJ2-5
CDR3aa: CASSTADGRGETQYF
CDR3nt: TGTGCCAGCAGCACGGCGGACGGACGGGGAGAGACCCAGTACTTC

d_gene: TRBD2
v_gene: TRBV5-1
j_gene: TRBJ2-7
CDR3aa: CASSPTGLKSYEQYF
CDR3nt: TGCGCCAGCAGCCCAACGGGACTAAAGAGCTACGAGCAGTACTTC

d_gene: NA
v_gene: TRBV11-2
j_gene: TRBJ1-1
CDR3aa: CASSHPWTVNNTEAFF
CDR3nt: TGTGCCAGCAGCCACCCGTGGACAGTAAATAACACTGAAGCTTTCTTT

d_gene: NA
v_gene: TRBV4-1
j_gene: TRBJ2-7
CDR3aa: CASSQEAYPRDSPYEQYF
CDR3nt: TGCGCCAGCAGCCAAGAGGCCTACCCCCGGGACTCCCCCTACGAGCAGTACTTC

d_gene: NA
v_gene: TRBV5-4
j_gene: TRBJ2-3
CDR3aa: CASSNQFTDTQYF
CDR3nt: TGTGCCAGCAGTAACCAGTTCACAGATACGCAGTATTTT

d_gene: NA
v_gene: TRBV6-1
j_gene: TRBJ2-3
CDR3aa: CASSERAGQITDTQYF
CDR3nt: TGTGCCAGCAGTGAAAGGGCGGGACAGATCACAGATACGCAGTATTTT

d_gene: NA
v_gene: TRBV2
j_gene: TRBJ1-1
CDR3aa: CASSAGGSVRDTEAFF
CDR3nt: TGTGCCAGCAGTGCTGGGGGGTCGGTCAGGGACACTGAAGCTTTCTTT

d_gene: TRBD1
v_gene: TRBV5-1
j_gene: TRBJ2-5
CDR3aa: CASSLMAGQVSETQYF
CDR3nt: TGCGCCAGCAGCTTAATGGCAGGACAGGTTTCAGAGACCCAGTACTTC

d_gene: NA
v_gene: TRBV5-4
j_gene: TRBJ1-1
CDR3aa: CASSFSQGHLNTEAFF
CDR3nt: TGTGCCAGCAGCTTTTCCCAGGGACACTTGAACACTGAAGCTTTCTTT

d_gene: NA
v_gene: TRBV7-9
j_gene: TRBJ1-3
CDR3aa: CASSLLRNTIYF
CDR3nt: TGTGCCAGCAGCTTACTACGAAACACCATATATTTT

d_gene: NA
v_gene: TRBV6-6
j_gene: TRBJ2-7
CDR3aa: CASSYSGPYEQYF
CDR3nt: TGTGCCAGCAGTTACTCGGGCCCTTACGAGCAGTACTTC

d_gene: TRBD1
v_gene: TRBV4-2
j_gene: TRBJ2-1
CDR3aa: CASSHARGTGALNEQFF
CDR3nt: TGTGCCAGCAGCCATGCCCGAGGGACAGGGGCGCTCAATGAGCAGTTCTTC